This T cell receptor (beta chain) was sequenced in a study of PD-L1 blockade in urothelial cancer. Study-level background: Patients previously received 0 to 3 chemotherapy regimens.

The CDR3 consists of 17 residues. Germline CDR1 and CDR2: LNHDA and SQIVND (reference sequence). V dropped 5 bases and J dropped 3; count of bases not matched to a gene: 8. Sample time point: peripheral blood 6 weeks after treatment start. A total of 1 to 8 samples per patient were collected pretreatment and on-treatment. Repertoires were generated with immunoSEQ multiplex PCR, while TCRdb's copy carries only in-frame clones and drops some. The table records around 50,000 clones, approximately 85% of them present only once. Here the sequenced sample was PBMCs, taken around atezolizumab (anti-PD-L1) treatment. The V gene is TRBV19, the J gene TRBJ2-2; 11 positions agree with TRBD2. This TCR was recovered from a man aged 45-65 years with urothelial cancer. CDR3 in amino acids: CASSQKGLAAYTGELFF. DNA for the CDR3: TGTGCCAGTAGTCAAAAGGGACTAGCGGCGTACACCGGGGAGCTGTTTTTT.